This T cell receptor (beta chain) was captured in a study of identical twins. This clonotype was recorded at least ten times. Germline-derived CDR1 and CDR2 are KGHSY and FQNENV. The CDR3 sequence is 13 residues long. V shed 2 bases and J shed 1 base, with 5 bases lying between them. TCRdb reprocessed the 5' RACE reads with MiXCR, giving one entry per CDR3 protein. The sample gives a few hundred thousand distinct CDR3 sequences, roughly 15% of which show up once; roughly 0.44% is in the top ten. In addition, the sample was reused for a study of yellow fever vaccine responses in identical twins.

This clonotype was obtained from a woman aged 18 to 35 in good health. The chain is built from TRBV16 and TRBJ1-1; D is undetermined. Sequencing used CD4+ T cells sorted from blood. The DNA for the CDR3 is TGTGCCAGCAGCCAAGACAAGAACACTGAAGCTTTCTTT. Its translation: CASSQDKNTEAFF.